These 5 T cell receptor beta chains were sequenced from one sample in a study of vaccination and CD4 T cells after COVID-19. Sequencing of cultured CD4+ T cell DNA used the Oncomine TCR Beta short-read assay. TCRdb redid the calling of the PCR reads with MiXCR, one entry per CDR3 protein. Altogether 15,000 to 20,000 distinct CDR3 sequences are present, approximately 50% being singletons, with the ten largest covering around 5%. Treatment here: roughly ten-day PBMC culture with coronavirus spike peptide pools or control peptides (ViraFEST assay). Antigens of these TCRs are unknown. The material sequenced was CD4+ T cells from blood, cultured in vitro, taken before SARS-CoV-2 vaccination. The receptors stem from a human donor who had recovered from COVID-19.

As regards this clonotype: This sequence may be a read error, since a much larger clone differs from it by one base. The chain carries TRBV4-2 and TRBJ1-1; TRBD1 matches 7 bases. Trimming cost V 1 base and J 0 bases; bases outside gene matches: 5. The CDR3 consists of 16 residues. Germline V gene data show CDR1 as LGHNA and CDR2 as YNFKEQ. The CDR3 region has the DNA TGTGCCAGCAGCCAAGGGATGGGACAGATGAACACTGAAGCTTTCTTT. It encodes CASSQGMGQMNTEAFF.

This sequence joins TRBV29-1 and TRBJ2-5, with 7 bases that match TRBD2. V was pared by 3 bases and J by 4 bases, with 5 bases of the junction left unmatched. Germline CDR1 reads SQVTM; CDR2 reads ANQGSEA. CDR3 length: 13 amino acids. DNA of the CDR3: TGCAGCGTTGAGGGGGAGGGCAGAGAGACCCAGTACTTC. The encoded protein is CSVEGEGRETQYF.

This clonotype was detected a few times. The rearrangement uses TRBV11-3 and TRBJ1-3; D gene ambiguous. The CDR3 loop spans 12 amino acids. CDR1 SGHNT and CDR2 YENEEA come from the germline V gene. The V gene lost 5 bases and the J gene lost 7 bases, with 9 bases spanning the gap. The DNA of the CDR3 is TGTGCCAGCAGCCCCCTGGAGAACACCATATATTTT. This translates into CASSPLENTIYF.

The chain uses TRBV4-2 and TRBJ1-1; D is perhaps TRBD1 (6 bases). Germline-derived CDR1 and CDR2 are LGHNA and YNFKEQ. This CDR3 spans 17 amino acids. Trimming removed 0 bases from V and 1 base from J, with 15 bases in between. The CDR3 region is CASSQEPPPGQNTEAFF. The CDR3 DNA sequence: TGTGCCAGCAGCCAAGAGCCCCCCCCGGGACAGAACACTGAAGCTTTCTTT.

The table lists this clonotype with a few counts. The J gene is TRBJ1-5, the V gene TRBV30; no definite D call. From germline, CDR1 is GTSNPN and CDR2 SVGIG (reference sequence). Trimming pared 0 bases from V and 0 bases from J, leaving 9 bases between. The CDR3 contains 15 residues. CDR3 loop: CAWSVGSNSNQPQHF. The DNA of the CDR3 is TGTGCCTGGAGTGTCGGGTCAAATAGCAATCAGCCCCAGCATTTT.